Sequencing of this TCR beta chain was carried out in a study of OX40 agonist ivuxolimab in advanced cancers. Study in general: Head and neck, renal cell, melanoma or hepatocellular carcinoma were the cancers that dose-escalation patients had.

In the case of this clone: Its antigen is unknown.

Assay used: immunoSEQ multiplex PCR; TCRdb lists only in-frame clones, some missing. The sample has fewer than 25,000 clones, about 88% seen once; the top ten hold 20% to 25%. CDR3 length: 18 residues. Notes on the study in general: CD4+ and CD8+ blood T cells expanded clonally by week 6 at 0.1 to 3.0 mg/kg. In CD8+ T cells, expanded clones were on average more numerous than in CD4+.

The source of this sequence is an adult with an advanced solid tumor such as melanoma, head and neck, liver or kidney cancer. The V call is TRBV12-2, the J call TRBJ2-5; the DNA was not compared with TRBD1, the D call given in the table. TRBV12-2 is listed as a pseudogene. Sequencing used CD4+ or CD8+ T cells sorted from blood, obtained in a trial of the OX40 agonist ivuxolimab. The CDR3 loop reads CASRLVGRTGELQETQYF. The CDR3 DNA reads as TGTGCAAGTCGCTTAGTCGGGCGGACAGGGGAACTACAAGAGACCCAGTACTTC.